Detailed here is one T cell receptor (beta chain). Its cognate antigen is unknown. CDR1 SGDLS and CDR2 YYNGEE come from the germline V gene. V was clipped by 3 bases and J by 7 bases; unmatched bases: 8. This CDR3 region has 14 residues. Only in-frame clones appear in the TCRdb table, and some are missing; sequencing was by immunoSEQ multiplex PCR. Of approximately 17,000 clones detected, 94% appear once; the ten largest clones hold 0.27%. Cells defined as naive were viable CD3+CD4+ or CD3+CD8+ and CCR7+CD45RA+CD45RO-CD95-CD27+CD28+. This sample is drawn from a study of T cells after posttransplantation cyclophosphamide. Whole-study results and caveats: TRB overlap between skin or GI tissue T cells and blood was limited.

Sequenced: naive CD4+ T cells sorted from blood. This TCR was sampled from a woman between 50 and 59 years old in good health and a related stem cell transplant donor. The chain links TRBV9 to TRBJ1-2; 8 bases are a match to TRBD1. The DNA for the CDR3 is TGTGCCAGCAGCGACCGGGACAGGTACGGTGGCTACACCTTC. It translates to CASSDRDRYGGYTF.